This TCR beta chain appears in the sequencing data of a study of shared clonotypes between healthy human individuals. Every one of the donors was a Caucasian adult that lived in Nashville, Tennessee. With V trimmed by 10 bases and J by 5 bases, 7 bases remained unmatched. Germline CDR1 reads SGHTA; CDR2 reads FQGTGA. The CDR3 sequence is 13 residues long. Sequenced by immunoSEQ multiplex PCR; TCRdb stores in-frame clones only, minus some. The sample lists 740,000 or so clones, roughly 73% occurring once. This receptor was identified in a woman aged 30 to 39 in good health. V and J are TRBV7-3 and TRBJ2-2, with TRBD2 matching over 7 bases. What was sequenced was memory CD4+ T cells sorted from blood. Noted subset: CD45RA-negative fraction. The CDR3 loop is CATSRGVTGELFF. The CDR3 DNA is TGTGCCACCTCCCGGGGGGTTACCGGGGAGCTGTTTTTT.